This record covers a single TCR beta chain. The repertoire was sequenced with immunoSEQ multiplex PCR; TCRdb's copy has only in-frame clones and lacks some. This table has approximately 85,000 clones, 70% to 90% appearing once. This sample is part of a study of blood T cell repertoires in COVID-19. Study background: PBMCs, B-cell-depleted T cells, or T cells provided the cDNA or gDNA that made up the material.

The CDR3 is 14 residues long. The ends lost 2 bases at V and 2 bases at J; junction bases unmatched: 4. Sequenced sample: peripheral blood. This TCR was sampled from a man aged 45-60 years with active or convalescent COVID-19. J is TRBJ2-7 and V is TRBV5-3; 7 bases are shared with TRBD1. TRBV5-3 is an ORF; its function is uncertain. Here the CDR3 reads CARSFEDRAYEQYF. The CDR3 DNA is TGTGCCAGAAGCTTTGAAGACAGGGCCTACGAGCAGTACTTC.